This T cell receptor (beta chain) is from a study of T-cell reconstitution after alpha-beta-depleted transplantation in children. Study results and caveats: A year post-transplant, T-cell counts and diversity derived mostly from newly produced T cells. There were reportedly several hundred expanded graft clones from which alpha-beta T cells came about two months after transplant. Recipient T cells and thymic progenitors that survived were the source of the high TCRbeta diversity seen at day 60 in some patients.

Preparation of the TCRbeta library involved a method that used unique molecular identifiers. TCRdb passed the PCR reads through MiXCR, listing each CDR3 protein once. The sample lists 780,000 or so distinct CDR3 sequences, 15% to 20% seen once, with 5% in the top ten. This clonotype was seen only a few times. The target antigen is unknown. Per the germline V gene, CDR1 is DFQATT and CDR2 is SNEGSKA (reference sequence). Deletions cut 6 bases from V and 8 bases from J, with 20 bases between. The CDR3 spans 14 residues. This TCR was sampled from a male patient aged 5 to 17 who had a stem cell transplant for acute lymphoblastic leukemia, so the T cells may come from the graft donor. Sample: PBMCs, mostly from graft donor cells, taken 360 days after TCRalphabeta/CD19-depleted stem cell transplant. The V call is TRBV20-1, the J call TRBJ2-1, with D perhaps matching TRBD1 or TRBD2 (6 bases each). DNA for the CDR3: TGCAGTGCGGATCGGCGGGTTGGGGGGCATGAGCAGTTCTTC. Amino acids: CSADRRVGGHEQFF.